Listed below are T cell receptor beta chains from one sample, sequenced in a study of blood T cells in healthy people across ages. TCRdb processed the 5' RACE reads anew with MiXCR; each CDR3 protein has one entry. This table has over 1.5 million distinct CDR3 sequences, around half appearing once. Sequenced: blood. These receptors were collected from a woman aged 40-49 years in good health. CDR3s include the opening cysteine and the closing phenylalanine or tryptophan.

v_call	j_call	cdr3_aa
TRBV7-2	TRBJ1-4	CASSHRTGLRDEKLFF
TRBV20-1	TRBJ1-2	CSVIPETGHYGYTF
TRBV4-3	TRBJ1-5	CASSQDPVISGPQHF
TRBV5-6	TRBJ1-5	CASSSGQEVQPQHF
TRBV7-3	TRBJ1-1	CASSRGGDFASEAFF
TRBV3-1	TRBJ2-5	CASRTGLRETQYF
TRBV29-1	TRBJ2-5	CGARTGAVETQYF
TRBV28	TRBJ2-6	CASSWWVGSGANVLTF
TRBV20-1	TRBJ2-3	CSAERGVGDTQYF
TRBV15	TRBJ2-7	CATSRGPRETYEQYF
TRBV5-1	TRBJ2-5	CASSLYGPQETQYF
TRBV11-1	TRBJ2-1	CASSLGGWRYNEQFF
TRBV7-9	TRBJ2-5	CASSPRVGESRETQYF
TRBV5-1	TRBJ2-3	CASGPGLQTSTDTQYF
TRBV4-2	TRBJ2-5	CASSLDSGVKTQYF
TRBV5-1	-	CASSAYTGEETQYF
TRBV15	TRBJ1-2	CATSREGQGGMYGGYTF
TRBV6-5	TRBJ2-1	CASSYTGQYNEQFF
TRBV7-3	TRBJ2-3	CASSTRGGVEDTQYF
TRBV12-3/TRBV12-4	TRBJ2-3	CASSLRTGLDTQYF
TRBV3-1	TRBJ2-3	CASSQLLTSGGTDTQYF
TRBV5-1	TRBJ2-1	CASSPELVGEQFF
TRBV5-1	TRBJ2-5	CASSWEQGAGETQYF
TRBV27	TRBJ2-5	CASSLGLAGSQTQYF
TRBV4-3	TRBJ2-3	CASSRRGLATDTQYF
TRBV7-9	TRBJ2-4	CASSSLSLAKNIQYF
TRBV20-1	TRBJ1-2	CSAGDSAGIYGYTF
TRBV28	TRBJ2-7	CASIAGYSYEQYF
TRBV9	TRBJ2-3	CASTLTDTRTDTQYF
TRBV20-1	TRBJ2-3	CSARAGYRDTQYF
TRBV20-1	TRBJ2-1	CSARVPGWDEQFF
TRBV7-9	TRBJ2-5	CASSLVDTVRGTQYF
TRBV7-9	TRBJ2-7	CASSATGGEQYF
TRBV29-1	TRBJ1-2	CSVVTGEGGYGYTF
TRBV28	TRBJ2-7	CASTQAGTAYEQYF
TRBV7-9	TRBJ2-1	CASKGGGTYNEQFF
TRBV7-2	TRBJ2-7	CASSLQGASGPVYEQYF
TRBV10-3	TRBJ2-5	CAISPQDQETQYF
TRBV15	TRBJ2-7	CATRRGRPGSYEQYF
TRBV4-1	TRBJ1-2	CASSQPGMDYGHTF
TRBV28	TRBJ2-1	CASSLPTSMNEQFF
TRBV11-1	TRBJ2-6	CASSLTGVGSGANVLTF
TRBV12-3/TRBV12-4	TRBJ1-2	CASSPEGPGYTF
TRBV4-3	TRBJ2-1	CASSQDRRIEINEQFF
TRBV11-2	TRBJ2-3	CASSPLQLLSTDTQYF
TRBV28	TRBJ2-1	CASSFNGEGARDEQFF
TRBV28	TRBJ2-1	CASSLEVASSRDEQFF
TRBV6-5	-	CASSYSSRENEQYF
TRBV2	TRBJ1-5	CASREKDRPVNQPQHF
TRBV4-3	TRBJ2-3	CASSQEGTGRGRTDTQYF
TRBV12-3/TRBV12-4	TRBJ1-4	CASSLGGVVEKLFF
TRBV4-3	TRBJ2-3	CASSQEGKRTSTQYF
TRBV7-2	TRBJ2-3	CASSLLERPTDTQYF
TRBV4-3	TRBJ2-5	CASSLGGTGLRVQETQYF